This entry concerns a single T cell receptor (beta chain). Profiling relied on immunoSEQ multiplex PCR, and the TCRdb table lists in-frame clones only, not all of them. Of tens of thousands of clones listed, 92% were seen once; the top ten hold about 0.21%. These data come from a study of T cell changes during pregnancy in multiple sclerosis. The ends were cut back, 1 base at V and 2 bases at J, with 17 bases in the middle. In germline, CDR1 is SGHDT, CDR2 YYEEEE. This CDR3 contains 17 residues. This TCR derives from a female donor with multiple sclerosis, enrolled in a pregnancy study. V gene TRBV5-6 combines with J gene TRBJ2-3; D perhaps matches TRBD1 (5 bases). This specimen was CD4+ T cells from peripheral blood mononuclear cells, taken in the second trimester of pregnancy. For the CDR3, the DNA is TGTGCCAGCAGCTTGTACGTGTCAGGGTATTCCACAGATACGCAGTATTTT. Its translation is CASSLYVSGYSTDTQYF.